The entry below describes one T cell receptor (beta chain). Antigen specificity is unknown. The trim removed 0 bases at V and 4 bases at J, leaving 3 bases unmatched. The CDR3 contains 15 residues. In germline, CDR1 is MGHRA, CDR2 YSYEKL. Sample-barcoded 5' priming and a J-beta primer mix drove a second PCR of about 7 to 11 cycles. Using its own MiXCR run on the 5' RACE reads, TCRdb lists one record per CDR3 protein. The sample holds over a million distinct CDR3 sequences; around 55% are singletons and the top ten take under 8.5%. The source of the sample is a study of blood T cells in healthy people across ages. Study conclusions and caveats: Calculation of diversity from one million T cells yielded estimates considered to be underestimates. Per million T cells, TCR beta diversity dropped about linearly as age rose.

The receptor was isolated from a man between 18 and 29 years old in good health. This chain uses TRBV4-1 with TRBJ2-3; TRBD1 aligns across 8 bases. Sequenced material: blood. The CDR3 bases are TGCGCCAGCAGCCAAGATCGGACAGGGTCAGATACGCAGTATTTT. This codes for CASSQDRTGSDTQYF.